What follows are 32 T cell receptor beta chains derived from one specimen sequenced in a study of blood T cell repertoires in COVID-19. Produced via immunoSEQ multiplex PCR; TCRdb's table is partial and in-frame only. The sample carries around 130,000 clones, 88% recorded once. Sequencing used peripheral blood. These receptor sequences come from a human donor with COVID-19, enrolled during active disease. The donor label of this sample is uncertain.

This chain links TRBV3-1 (or the pseudogene TRBV3-2) with TRBJ1-2; 8 nucleotides match TRBD1. Looked up from germline, CDR1 is LGHDT and CDR2 is YNNKEL (reference sequence). Germline trimming cut 7 bases from V and 6 bases from J; bases unmatched to any gene: 7. The CDR3 runs to 13 residues. The CDR3 DNA reads as TGTGCCAGCAACAGAGGACAGGGTGATGGCTACACCTTC. This translates into CASNRGQGDGYTF.

The CDR3 is CASSRLAGEPPSRTDTQYF. The CDR3 DNA reads TGTGCCAGCTCACGACTAGCGGGGGAGCCACCTTCCCGCACAGATACGCAGTATTTT. V usage is TRBV18 and J usage is TRBJ2-3; TRBD2 matches at 12 bases. Germline trimming cut 4 bases from V and 1 base from J; bases unmatched to any gene: 12. Germline V CDR1 and CDR2: KGHSH, LQKENI. The CDR3 is made up of 19 amino acids.

The chain uses TRBV6-2 or TRBV6-3 and TRBJ1-2; TRBD1 might be the D (5 bases). CDR3 length: 14 residues. V was pared by 0 bases and J by 4 bases, with 9 bases between. CDR1 and CDR2 from the germline V gene are MNHEY and SVGEGT. The CDR3 DNA reads as TGTGCCAGCAGTTACTCCGGGCAGGGCTATGGCTACACCTTC. Its translation: CASSYSGQGYGYTF.

The chain has TRBV29-1 and TRBJ1-1; perhaps TRBD1 as D (5 bases). Trimming shortened V by 7 bases and J by 6 bases, and 18 bases separated the two germline ends. CDR1 and CDR2 from the germline V gene are SQVTM and ANQGSEA. The CDR3 is made up of 13 amino acids. CDR3 residues: CSGKTGTEAEAFF. CDR3 sequence (DNA): TGCAGCGGTAAAACCGGGACTGAGGCTGAAGCTTTCTTT.

The chain recombines TRBV6-1 with TRBJ1-5; D may be TRBD1 (5 bases). Germline-derived CDR1 and CDR2 are MNHNS and SASEGT. With 3 bases removed from V and 1 base from J, the gap between germline ends came to 16 bases. This CDR3 has 17 residues. The chain's CDR3 is CASSDGGGVWSNQPQHF. In DNA, the CDR3 is TGTGCCAGCAGTGATGGGGGGGGTGTATGGAGCAATCAGCCCCAGCATTTT.

The chain carries TRBV4-1 and TRBJ2-7; 10 nucleotides match TRBD2. V lost 0 bases, J lost 2 bases, and 10 bases stayed unmatched. CDR3 size: 18 residues. Germline CDR1 is MGHRA and CDR2 is YSYEKL. The CDR3 sequence is CASSQEPLIAGGTYEQYF. The CDR3, as DNA: TGCGCCAGCAGCCAAGAGCCGCTTATAGCGGGGGGAACCTACGAGCAGTACTTC.

This sequence joins TRBV7-2 and TRBJ2-7, with 10 bases fitting TRBD2. V lost 5 bases to trimming and J lost 7 bases; unmatched junction nucleotides: 11. The germline CDR1 and CDR2 sequences are SGHTA and FQGNSA. CDR3 length: 15 residues. The CDR3 is CASSQGLSGGGEQYF. CDR3 bases: TGTGCCAGCAGCCAAGGTTTAAGCGGGGGGGGAGAGCAGTACTTC.

The rearrangement joins TRBV5-1 to TRBJ2-5; a weak D match, TRBD2 (7 bases). V was shortened by 3 bases and J by 3 bases, with 15 bases between the two germline ends. The CDR3 extends over 15 amino acids. The germline V gene has CDR1 SGHRS and CDR2 YFSETQ. The CDR3 loop reads CASSWEGHREETQYF. CDR3 nucleotide sequence: TGCGCCAGCAGCTGGGAGGGCCACAGGGAAGAGACCCAGTACTTC.

The chain has TRBV7-8 and TRBJ2-7; TRBD1 agrees at 7 bases. With 5 bases clipped from V and 6 bases from J, the junction kept 7 bases outside the gene matches. CDR3 length: 13 residues. Germline assignment: CDR1 SGHVS and CDR2 FQNEAQ. CDR3 protein: CASSSRQGPEQYF. The CDR3, as DNA: TGTGCCAGCAGCAGCCGACAGGGCCCCGAGCAGTACTTC.

The chain carries TRBV3-1 (or the pseudogene TRBV3-2) and TRBJ2-2; 13 positions agree with TRBD2. Germline lookup yields CDR1 LGHDT and CDR2 YNNKEL (reference sequence). The CDR3 runs 18 residues. Unmatched junction bases numbered 12, after V lost 4 bases and J lost 7 bases. The CDR3 loop is CASSPRTGLAGKIGELFF. The CDR3 coding sequence is TGTGCCAGCAGCCCCCGTACGGGACTAGCGGGAAAGATCGGGGAGCTGTTTTTT.

The chain recombines TRBV27 with TRBJ1-2; 9 bases are shared with TRBD1. Losses at the gene ends were 6 bases for V and 5 bases for J; bases not matched to a gene: 7. Germline V CDR1 and CDR2: MNHEY, SMNVEV (reference sequence). The length of the CDR3 is 14 residues. The CDR3 DNA reads TGTGCCAGCAGGGGACAGGGAGGAGGGTATGGCTACACCTTC. This codes for CASRGQGGGYGYTF.

This chain connects TRBV6-2 or TRBV6-3 to TRBJ2-7; 8 nucleotides line up with TRBD1. The V segment lost 2 bases and the J segment 3 bases; nucleotides outside the gene matches: 6. This CDR3 is 15 amino acids long. Germline lookup yields CDR1 MNHEY and CDR2 SVGEGT. The CDR3 spells CASSYEGTGDYEQYF. CDR3 nucleotides: TGTGCCAGCAGTTACGAGGGGACAGGTGACTACGAGCAGTACTTC.

The rearrangement uses TRBV12-5 and TRBJ1-4, with 8 bases aligning to TRBD1. Germline V gene lookup returns CDR1 LGHNT and CDR2 FRNRAP. This CDR3 is built from 21 residues. V lost 2 bases and J lost 0; bases outside the gene matches: 17. The CDR3 DNA sequence: TGTGCTAGTGGTTTGTTGTCGGTCAGGGGGCTCGTAAACGCAACTAATGAAAAACTGTTTTTT. It is translated as CASGLLSVRGLVNATNEKLFF.

This sequence joins TRBV7-2 and TRBJ1-2; D is uncertain. The CDR3 runs to 14 residues. V lost 2 bases and J lost 0, with 7 bases in between. The germline gives CDR1 SGHTA, CDR2 FQGNSA. CDR3 nucleotides: TGTGCCAGCAGCTTACCAACAGCTAACTATGGCTACACCTTC. Encoded protein: CASSLPTANYGYTF.

V is TRBV10-1 and J is TRBJ2-1, with 8 nucleotides matching TRBD2. Germline trimming cut 2 bases from V and 15 bases from J; bases unmatched to any gene: 18. Germline V gene sequence: CDR1 WNHNN, CDR2 SYGVQD (reference sequence). CDR3 length equals 16 residues. CDR3 in amino acids: CASSETGRGGTPHPFF. CDR3 bases: TGCGCCAGCAGTGAGACCGGGAGGGGCGGTACCCCCCACCCGTTCTTC.

The sample holds a few counts of this clone. The V call is TRBV11-3, the J call TRBJ2-5; 7 positions match TRBD2. Germline V CDR1 and CDR2: SGHNT, YENEEA. Losses at the gene ends were 3 bases for V and 5 bases for J; bases not matched to a gene: 9. The CDR3 is made up of 15 amino acids. CDR3 DNA sequence: TGTGCCAGCAGCTTCCCTTTCGGGGGAGGGGAGACCCAGTACTTC. Translation: CASSFPFGGGETQYF.

The chain couples TRBV13 to TRBJ2-7, with a possible D match to TRBD2 (6 bases). This CDR3 spans 15 amino acids. V lost 5 bases and J 3 bases, leaving 17 bases between the germline ends. The germline CDR1 and CDR2 sequences are PRHDT and FYEKMQ (reference sequence). This CDR3 reads CASSPFPGSHYEQYF. The CDR3 bases are TGTGCCAGCAGCCCTTTCCCCGGGAGTCACTACGAGCAGTACTTC.

V usage is TRBV5-5 and J usage is TRBJ2-5, with a tentative D call TRBD1 (5 bases). The CDR3 has 15 residues. V was trimmed by 2 bases and J by 4 bases, leaving 15 bases between them. CDR1 is SGHKS, CDR2 YYEKEE, per germline (reference sequence). The CDR3 region is CASSFRQTPPETQYF. DNA of the CDR3: TGTGCCAGCAGCTTCCGACAGACTCCCCCAGAGACCCAGTACTTC.

The rearrangement links TRBV19 to TRBJ1-5; 8 positions agree with TRBD1. The germline V gene has CDR1 LNHDA and CDR2 SQIVND (reference sequence). V was clipped by 4 bases and J by 2 bases; unmatched bases: 4. The CDR3 spans 15 residues. The CDR3: CASSSSDRGNQPQHF. CDR3 nucleotide sequence: TGTGCCAGTAGTAGTTCGGACAGGGGCAATCAGCCCCAGCATTTT.

The chain combines TRBV9 with TRBJ2-1; 7 bases are shared with TRBD2. Germline CDR1 and CDR2: SGDLS and YYNGEE. CDR3 size: 14 residues. With 0 bases clipped from V and 13 bases from J, the junction kept 10 bases outside the gene matches. The CDR3 loop reads CASSVGAGVSKQFF. The CDR3 DNA reads as TGTGCCAGCAGCGTAGGGGCGGGAGTTTCTAAACAGTTCTTC.

J is TRBJ2-1 and V is TRBV2; TRBD2 aligns across 13 bases. V trimming: 4 bases; J trimming: 4 bases; junction bases outside the gene matches: 10. CDR3 length: 18 amino acids. Germline CDR1 SNHLY, CDR2 FYNNEI. The CDR3 loop is CASSGQGLAGFRYNEQFF. The CDR3 DNA follows: TGTGCCAGCAGTGGACAGGGACTAGCGGGATTCCGGTACAATGAGCAGTTCTTC.

The V call is TRBV7-8, the J call TRBJ1-1; a possible D gene is TRBD1 (6 bases). Germline CDR1 is SGHVS and CDR2 is FQNEAQ. The CDR3 length is 14 residues. V shed 5 bases and J shed 0 bases, with 10 bases lying between them. In nucleotides, the CDR3 is TGTGCCAGCAGCACCACAGGGATGAACACTGAAGCTTTCTTT. Residues: CASSTTGMNTEAFF.

The chain combines TRBV12-3 or TRBV12-4 with TRBJ2-1; D gene unclear. The ends were cut back, 9 bases at V and 4 bases at J, with 7 bases in the middle. The CDR3 consists of 11 residues. CDR3 loop: CASVTYNEQFF. The CDR3 DNA reads TGTGCCAGTGTGACTTACAATGAGCAGTTCTTC.

The V and J genes are TRBV27 and TRBJ1-6; 10 bases map to TRBD1. From germline, CDR1 is MNHEY and CDR2 SMNVEV (reference sequence). The CDR3 is made up of 15 amino acids. V lost 8 bases and J lost 7; bases outside the gene matches: 8. The CDR3 here is CASGPGQGFNSPLHF. In DNA form, the CDR3 reads TGTGCCAGCGGACCGGGACAGGGGTTCAATTCACCCCTCCACTTT.

The chain has TRBV5-4 and TRBJ2-2, with a weak D call TRBD1 (6 bases). This CDR3 is 14 amino acids long. In germline, CDR1 is SGHNT, CDR2 YYREEE (reference sequence). Trimming removed 0 bases from V and 7 bases from J, with 10 bases in between. DNA for the CDR3: TGTGCCAGCAGCTTGGGGGCAGGGGTCGGGGAGCTGTTTTTT. Translated: CASSLGAGVGELFF.

The chain couples TRBV28 to TRBJ1-3; TRBD1 aligns across 7 bases. J gave up 0 bases and V 6 bases, and 5 bases lay outside the gene matches. CDR1 and CDR2 from the germline V gene are MDHEN and SYDVKM. The CDR3 spans 15 residues. In DNA form, the CDR3 reads TGTGCCAGCAGGTTAGAGGGGGCCTCTGGAAACACCATATATTTT. Amino acid sequence: CASRLEGASGNTIYF.

The genes are TRBV9 and TRBJ2-7; 10 positions match TRBD1. The CDR3 sequence is 14 residues long. Germline CDR1 SGDLS, CDR2 YYNGEE. V lost 3 bases, J lost 5 bases, and 5 bases stayed unmatched. CDR3 bases: TGTGCCAGCAGCGGATCCGGGACAGGGGACGAGCAGTACTTC. This codes for CASSGSGTGDEQYF.

The genes are TRBV6-4 and TRBJ2-2, with no clear D. The CDR3 runs 13 residues. Per germline, CDR1 MRHNA and CDR2 SNTAGT. Trimming left V 4 bases short and J 8 bases short, with 11 bases between. The CDR3 region is CASSASREGELFF. CDR3 DNA: TGTGCCAGCAGTGCCTCTCGCGAAGGGGAGCTGTTTTTT.

This sequence joins TRBV19 and TRBJ1-5, with 9 bases identical to TRBD1. Trimming at V came to 5 bases and at J to 4 bases, leaving 3 bases not matched to a gene. The CDR3 runs to 14 residues. Germline V lookup: CDR1 LNHDA, CDR2 SQIVND (reference sequence). In DNA, the CDR3 is TGTGCCAGTAGTGGGACAGGGAGTAATCAGCCCCAGCATTTT. Protein product: CASSGTGSNQPQHF.

The rearrangement joins TRBV6-5 to TRBJ1-1, with unresolved D. The CDR3 spans 13 residues. Trimming left V 2 bases short and J 8 bases short, with 12 bases between. The germline V gene has CDR1 MNHEY and CDR2 SVGAGI. CDR3 coding DNA: TGTGCCAGCAGTTACGATTATGGGAGGGAAGCTTTCTTT. Protein: CASSYDYGREAFF.

This clone has more than one count but fewer than ten. The chain employs TRBV2 and TRBJ2-2, with 10 bases aligning to TRBD2. Germline trimming cut 6 bases from V and 4 bases from J; bases unmatched to any gene: 11. CDR3 size: 17 residues. Germline assignment: CDR1 SNHLY and CDR2 FYNNEI. The CDR3, as DNA: TGTGCCAGCAGAGACTCGGGACTAGCGTTGCCCACCGGGGAGCTGTTTTTT. Amino acid sequence: CASRDSGLALPTGELFF.

The CDR3: CASRETGTILRYNEQFF. In DNA form, the CDR3 reads TGTGCCAGCAGGGAGACCGGGACTATACTACGCTACAATGAGCAGTTCTTC. The chain carries TRBV5-4 and TRBJ2-1; 7 nucleotides agree with TRBD2. The V segment lost 5 bases and the J segment 3 bases; nucleotides outside the gene matches: 14. The CDR3 extends over 17 amino acids. The germline gives CDR1 SGHNT, CDR2 YYREEE (reference sequence).